The rows below give T cell receptor beta chains drawn from one sample of a study of T-cell reconstitution after alpha-beta-depleted transplantation in children. TCRdb re-called the PCR reads through MiXCR, storing one row per CDR3 protein. The table records some 340,000 distinct CDR3 sequences, 10% to 13% of them present only once. The source was PBMCs from the stem cell graft donor, collected from the stem cell graft. The receptor source for this set is a human donor who donated a stem cell graft to a child with acute lymphoblastic leukemia. Both conserved end residues are part of each CDR3. The D gene is left open where the match is weak. The listing skips clone size in some rows; elsewhere it reads once, few, many or a size class.

V gene: TRBV3-1
clone size: few
D gene: TRBD2
J gene: TRBJ2-2
CDR3 DNA: TGTGCCAGCAGCCAAGGAATGCGGGAGACCGGGGAGCTGTTTTTT
CDR3 protein: CASSQGMRETGELFF

V gene: TRBV12-3/TRBV12-4
clone size: -
D gene: TRBD2
J gene: TRBJ2-7
CDR3 DNA: TGTGCCAGCAATCTTAGCGGGACTGGCGAGCAGTACTTC
CDR3 protein: CASNLSGTGEQYF

V gene: TRBV19
clone size: few
D gene: -
J gene: TRBJ2-1
CDR3 DNA: TGTGCCAGTAGTATTGGGGGTCTAGCGAACAATGAGCAGTTCTTC
CDR3 protein: CASSIGGLANNEQFF

V gene: TRBV15
clone size: many
D gene: -
J gene: TRBJ2-2
CDR3 DNA: TGTGCCACCAGCAGGATAGTGGGGGAAGACGGGGAGCTGTTTTTT
CDR3 protein: CATSRIVGEDGELFF

V gene: TRBV7-2
clone size: few
D gene: TRBD2
J gene: TRBJ2-7
CDR3 DNA: TGTGCCAGCAGCTTAGCAGGGAGCGGGAGTCGGTACGAGCAGTACTTC
CDR3 protein: CASSLAGSGSRYEQYF

V gene: TRBV7-2
clone size: few
D gene: -
J gene: TRBJ1-1
CDR3 DNA: TGTGCCAGCAGGCTGGGGTCGTACACTGAAGCTTTCTTT
CDR3 protein: CASRLGSYTEAFF

V gene: TRBV11-2
clone size: few
D gene: -
J gene: TRBJ2-4
CDR3 DNA: TGTGCCAGCAGCTTGAGGGGGACTCCCCTAGGGGTAGCCAAAAACATTCAGTACTTC
CDR3 protein: CASSLRGTPLGVAKNIQYF

V gene: TRBV3-1
clone size: few
D gene: TRBD1
J gene: TRBJ1-2
CDR3 DNA: TGTGCCAGCAGCCTCGGGACAGATAACTATGGCTACACCTTC
CDR3 protein: CASSLGTDNYGYTF

V gene: TRBV2
clone size: few
D gene: -
J gene: TRBJ2-5
CDR3 DNA: TGTGCCAGCAGGACTCAACAAGAGACCCAGTACTTC
CDR3 protein: CASRTQQETQYF

V gene: TRBV29-1
clone size: few
D gene: -
J gene: TRBJ2-5
CDR3 DNA: TGCAGCGTTGACCGACAGGTAAAGGAGACCCAGTACTTC
CDR3 protein: CSVDRQVKETQYF

V gene: TRBV7-2
clone size: few
D gene: TRBD1
J gene: TRBJ1-2
CDR3 DNA: TGTGCCAGCAGCTTGGACAGGGGCCGAGCTAACTATGGCTACACCTTC
CDR3 protein: CASSLDRGRANYGYTF

V gene: TRBV27
clone size: few
D gene: -
J gene: TRBJ1-5
CDR3 DNA: TGTGCCAGCAGTTCCTCCAAGGGGGTGAGAGGTCAGCCCCAGCATTTT
CDR3 protein: CASSSSKGVRGQPQHF

V gene: TRBV20-1
clone size: -
D gene: TRBD2
J gene: TRBJ2-1
CDR3 DNA: TGCAGTGCTAGAGATCTGGCGACTAGCGCAAGCTCCTACAATGAGCAGTTCTTC
CDR3 protein: CSARDLATSASSYNEQFF

V gene: TRBV27
clone size: -
D gene: TRBD1
J gene: TRBJ2-7
CDR3 DNA: TGCACCAGCAGTTCAGACAGGGGTAGAGGCTACGAGCAGTACTTC
CDR3 protein: CTSSSDRGRGYEQYF

V gene: TRBV7-6
clone size: -
D gene: -
J gene: TRBJ2-3
CDR3 DNA: TGTGCCAGCAGCTCGGGACACAACACAGATACGCAGTATTTT
CDR3 protein: CASSSGHNTDTQYF

V gene: TRBV9
clone size: many
D gene: TRBD1
J gene: TRBJ2-5
CDR3 DNA: TGTGCCAGCAGCTTAGGACAGGGTTGGGGTCAAGAGACCCAGTACTTC
CDR3 protein: CASSLGQGWGQETQYF

V gene: TRBV7-9
clone size: many
D gene: TRBD2
J gene: TRBJ2-1
CDR3 DNA: TGTGCCAGCAGCTCCCCGATGGGGGGACTAGGGGGCAATGAGCAGTTCTTC
CDR3 protein: CASSSPMGGLGGNEQFF

V gene: TRBV7-8
clone size: -
D gene: -
J gene: TRBJ2-1
CDR3 DNA: TGTGCCAGCAGCTTACCGAACAGGGAAGGTGGGAGGTTCTTC
CDR3 protein: CASSLPNREGGRFF

V gene: TRBV6-2/TRBV6-3
clone size: few
D gene: -
J gene: TRBJ2-1
CDR3 DNA: TGTGCCAGCAGTTACAAGCGGGTATCCTACAATGAGCAGTTCTTC
CDR3 protein: CASSYKRVSYNEQFF

V gene: TRBV4-3
clone size: -
D gene: -
J gene: TRBJ2-1
CDR3 DNA: TGCGCCAGCAGCCAAGCCTCCGACCATAACAATGAGCAGTTCTTC
CDR3 protein: CASSQASDHNNEQFF

V gene: TRBV12-3/TRBV12-4
clone size: few
D gene: TRBD2
J gene: TRBJ2-3
CDR3 DNA: TGTGCCAGCAGTTTCCCCGGGGGAGGAGCGGGAGAGTTGGATACGCAGTATTTT
CDR3 protein: CASSFPGGGAGELDTQYF

V gene: TRBV20-1
clone size: -
D gene: TRBD2
J gene: TRBJ2-7
CDR3 DNA: TGCAGTGCGGGGGACTATCCACCTACCGAGCAGTACTTC
CDR3 protein: CSAGDYPPTEQYF

V gene: TRBV5-1
clone size: -
D gene: TRBD1
J gene: TRBJ2-3
CDR3 DNA: TGCGCCAGCAGCCACGACAGGGGGAAAGGCACAGATACGCAGTATTTT
CDR3 protein: CASSHDRGKGTDTQYF

V gene: TRBV27
clone size: many
D gene: -
J gene: TRBJ2-1
CDR3 DNA: TGTGCCAGCATCCCTAGAGGGAGACCCTACAATGAGCAGTTCTTC
CDR3 protein: CASIPRGRPYNEQFF

V gene: TRBV5-1
clone size: -
D gene: TRBD1
J gene: TRBJ1-6
CDR3 DNA: TGCGCCAGCAGCGGCGGGACAGCCTATAATTCACCCCTCCACTTT
CDR3 protein: CASSGGTAYNSPLHF

V gene: TRBV28
clone size: few
D gene: -
J gene: TRBJ1-1
CDR3 DNA: TGTGCCAGCAGTTTATGGGCCGGGAACACTGAAGCTTTCTTT
CDR3 protein: CASSLWAGNTEAFF

V gene: TRBV29-1
clone size: -
D gene: -
J gene: TRBJ2-5
CDR3 DNA: TGCAGCGTTGAGCGGGACCGGGAAACCCAGTACTTC
CDR3 protein: CSVERDRETQYF

V gene: TRBV21-1
clone size: -
D gene: -
J gene: TRBJ2-3
CDR3 DNA: TGTGCCAGCAGCAAAGCGGGGCTAGCGCCAAGAAGGAGTGTCACAGATACGCAGTATTTT
CDR3 protein: CASSKAGLAPRRSVTDTQYF

V gene: TRBV20-1
clone size: many
D gene: TRBD1
J gene: TRBJ1-5
CDR3 DNA: TGCAGTGCTAGAAATCGGACAGGGAAGAGGGATCAGCCCCAGCATTTT
CDR3 protein: CSARNRTGKRDQPQHF

V gene: TRBV29-1
clone size: few
D gene: -
J gene: TRBJ2-1
CDR3 DNA: TGCAGCGTTGGACCCCGAGCGGACAATGAGCAGTTCTTC
CDR3 protein: CSVGPRADNEQFF

V gene: TRBV20-1
clone size: few
D gene: -
J gene: TRBJ2-5
CDR3 DNA: TGCAGTGCTAGAGATCATGCACGCTTGGAGACCCAGTACTTC
CDR3 protein: CSARDHARLETQYF

V gene: TRBV20-1
clone size: -
D gene: TRBD2
J gene: TRBJ2-3
CDR3 DNA: TGCAGTGCTAGATCCGGACTAGCGGAAAGCACAGATACGCAGTATTTT
CDR3 protein: CSARSGLAESTDTQYF

V gene: TRBV20-1
clone size: -
D gene: TRBD1
J gene: TRBJ2-7
CDR3 DNA: TGCAGTGCTAGGGACAGGAGTCGGGACGAGCAGTACTTC
CDR3 protein: CSARDRSRDEQYF

V gene: TRBV5-1
clone size: many
D gene: -
J gene: TRBJ2-7
CDR3 DNA: TGCGCCAGCAGCAGGGACCTAGGGAGTTCCTACGAGCAGTACTTC
CDR3 protein: CASSRDLGSSYEQYF

V gene: TRBV15
clone size: few
D gene: -
J gene: TRBJ2-5
CDR3 DNA: TGTGCCACCAGCAGAGAAATCCCCCAAGGGACCCAGTACTTC
CDR3 protein: CATSREIPQGTQYF

V gene: TRBV3-1
clone size: few
D gene: -
J gene: TRBJ2-1
CDR3 DNA: TGTGCCAGCAGCCAAAAATATGTCAATGAGCAGTTCTTC
CDR3 protein: CASSQKYVNEQFF

V gene: TRBV4-1
clone size: few
D gene: TRBD2
J gene: TRBJ2-7
CDR3 DNA: TGCGCCAGCAGCCGCGGGGGTAGCGGAATAGGGGAGCAGTACTTC
CDR3 protein: CASSRGGSGIGEQYF

V gene: TRBV11-2
clone size: many
D gene: -
J gene: TRBJ2-4
CDR3 DNA: TGTGCCAGCAGCTTAGAGGTGACAGGGAGGACCAAAAACATTCAGTACTTC
CDR3 protein: CASSLEVTGRTKNIQYF

V gene: TRBV19
clone size: few
D gene: -
J gene: TRBJ1-1
CDR3 DNA: TGTGCCAGTGGGAGGCTAGGTACTGAAGCTTTCTTT
CDR3 protein: CASGRLGTEAFF

V gene: TRBV28
clone size: -
D gene: TRBD1
J gene: TRBJ1-2
CDR3 DNA: TGTGCCAGCAGTACTGACAGGGGTAATGGCTACACCTTC
CDR3 protein: CASSTDRGNGYTF

V gene: TRBV12-3/TRBV12-4
clone size: many
D gene: TRBD2
J gene: TRBJ2-1
CDR3 DNA: TGTGCCAGCAGTTTAGGATGGGGCGGGAGGGCCAATGAGCAGTTCTTC
CDR3 protein: CASSLGWGGRANEQFF

V gene: TRBV5-1
clone size: -
D gene: TRBD2
J gene: TRBJ2-7
CDR3 DNA: TGCGCCAGCAGCTTGCCGCTAGCGGGAGTCTACGAGCAGTACTTC
CDR3 protein: CASSLPLAGVYEQYF

V gene: TRBV5-1
clone size: -
D gene: -
J gene: TRBJ2-7
CDR3 DNA: TGCGCCAGCAGCGTTGGATACTCCTACGAGCAGTACTTC
CDR3 protein: CASSVGYSYEQYF

V gene: TRBV4-1
clone size: few
D gene: -
J gene: TRBJ1-4
CDR3 DNA: TGCGCCAGCAGCCAAGATCGGAAACTGTTTTTT
CDR3 protein: CASSQDRKLFF

V gene: TRBV28
clone size: many
D gene: TRBD1
J gene: TRBJ2-2
CDR3 DNA: TGTGCCAGCAACACAGGGGGCGCCGGGACCGGGGAGCTGTTTTTT
CDR3 protein: CASNTGGAGTGELFF

V gene: TRBV7-2
clone size: few
D gene: TRBD1
J gene: TRBJ1-1
CDR3 DNA: TGTGCCAGCAGCTTAGAGCACAGGGGGCTTGAAGCTTTCTTT
CDR3 protein: CASSLEHRGLEAFF

V gene: TRBV20-1
clone size: -
D gene: TRBD2
J gene: TRBJ2-1
CDR3 DNA: TGCAGTGCTAGCGGGACCGGGACTAGCGGGACCAGCTCCTACAATGAGCAGTTCTTC
CDR3 protein: CSASGTGTSGTSSYNEQFF

V gene: TRBV6-1
clone size: -
D gene: TRBD1
J gene: TRBJ1-5
CDR3 DNA: TGTGCCAGCAGCCCAGACAGGGTTTTAGGACAGCCCCAGCATTTT
CDR3 protein: CASSPDRVLGQPQHF

V gene: TRBV29-1
clone size: -
D gene: TRBD1
J gene: TRBJ1-3
CDR3 DNA: TGCAGCGGGGGACAGGGTACGGACACCATATATTTT
CDR3 protein: CSGGQGTDTIYF

V gene: TRBV5-1
clone size: -
D gene: TRBD2
J gene: TRBJ2-1
CDR3 DNA: TGCGCCAGCAGCTATACTAGCGGGAGGTCGAATGAGCAGTTCTTC
CDR3 protein: CASSYTSGRSNEQFF

V gene: TRBV28
clone size: many
D gene: TRBD2
J gene: TRBJ2-5
CDR3 DNA: TGTGCCAGCAGTTTATACCGGCTAGCGGGAGAGACCCAGTACTTC
CDR3 protein: CASSLYRLAGETQYF

V gene: TRBV7-2
clone size: few
D gene: TRBD1
J gene: TRBJ2-7
CDR3 DNA: TGTGCCAGCAGCGTAAGACAGGGGTCGGGCGAGCAGTACTTC
CDR3 protein: CASSVRQGSGEQYF

V gene: TRBV7-2
clone size: -
D gene: -
J gene: TRBJ2-2
CDR3 DNA: TGTGCCAGCAGCTTGGCTAATCGGTTGAACACCGGGGAGCTGTTTTTT
CDR3 protein: CASSLANRLNTGELFF

V gene: TRBV7-3
clone size: -
D gene: -
J gene: TRBJ2-3
CDR3 DNA: TGTGCCAGCGCTAGTGGTGGGGGCGCGGGCACAGATACGCAGTATTTT
CDR3 protein: CASASGGGAGTDTQYF

V gene: TRBV27
clone size: few
D gene: -
J gene: TRBJ2-1
CDR3 DNA: TGTGCCAGCAGTTTACAACCGGGACCCCGAAATCACCAAAGCTCCTACAATGAGCAGTTCTTC
CDR3 protein: CASSLQPGPRNHQSSYNEQFF